One and the same sample provided the 30 T cell receptor beta chains below, sequenced in a study of STAT5B mutations in CD4+ large granular lymphocyte leukemia. Using immunoSEQ multiplex PCR, the repertoire was profiled, and TCRdb retains in-frame clones only, with some absent. The table lists about 20,000 clones, 60% to 80% of them singletons, with approximately 30% in the top ten. The specimen sequenced was CD4+ T cells from blood buffy coats. Receptor source: a human donor in good health.

V is TRBV30 and J is TRBJ2-3; the D gene could be TRBD1 or TRBD2 (5 bases each). This CDR3 spans 15 amino acids. Deletions cut 1 base from V and 10 bases from J, with 21 bases between. CDR1 and CDR2 from the germline V gene are GTSNPN and SVGIG (reference sequence). DNA of the CDR3: TGTGCCTGGAGTGGTACCGGGACCTCGCTTCTCCCGCAGTATTTT. It translates to CAWSGTGTSLLPQYF.

The chain has TRBV28 and TRBJ2-1; 10 bases agree with TRBD1. Germline CDR1 is MDHEN and CDR2 is SYDVKM. Trimming cost V 6 bases and J 7 bases; bases outside gene matches: 9. This CDR3 is built from 15 residues. This CDR3 is CASRRQGALGNEQFF. CDR3 in DNA: TGTGCCAGCAGACGACAGGGGGCGCTGGGAAATGAGCAGTTCTTC.

V gene TRBV29-1 combines with J gene TRBJ2-3; no definite D call. CDR1 SQVTM and CDR2 ANQGSEA come from the germline V gene. The CDR3 spans 11 residues. Trimming cost V 5 bases and J 2 bases, with 5 bases left between them. This chain's CDR3 is CSVRDTDTQYF. The CDR3 region has the DNA TGCAGCGTTAGGGACACAGATACGCAGTATTTT.

V is TRBV5-6 and J is TRBJ1-6; no firm D call. V lost 1 base and J 13 bases, leaving 15 bases between the germline ends. This CDR3 region has 14 residues. The germline V gene encodes CDR1 SGHDT and CDR2 YYEEEE. The chain's CDR3 is CASSLREARSPLHF. Here the CDR3 DNA reads TGTGCCAGCAGCTTGAGAGAGGCCCGCTCCCCCCTCCACTTT.

The chain combines TRBV28 with TRBJ2-7; 11 nucleotides match TRBD2. There are 15 residues in the CDR3. Germline V gene lookup returns CDR1 MDHEN and CDR2 SYDVKM. The V gene end was trimmed by 4 bases and the J gene end by 4 bases; junction bases not matched to a gene: 6. As DNA, the CDR3 is TGTGCCAGCAGTTCCCTAGCGGGAGGCCAATACGAGCAGTACTTC. Protein product: CASSSLAGGQYEQYF.

The rearrangement uses TRBV13 and TRBJ1-1; no clear D. CDR3 length: 14 amino acids. The germline V gene has CDR1 PRHDT and CDR2 FYEKMQ (reference sequence). The V end was cut by 0 bases, the J end by 1 base, with 6 bases between. The CDR3 nucleotides read TGTGCCAGCAGCTTAGGTCAGAGGAACACTGAAGCTTTCTTT. It codes for CASSLGQRNTEAFF.

The count of this clone is one. V and J are TRBV15 and TRBJ2-3; perhaps TRBD2 as D (6 bases). Trimming took 0 bases from V and 4 from J, leaving 17 bases between them. The CDR3 sequence is 17 residues long. CDR1 and CDR2 (germline): LNHNV, YYDKDF (reference sequence). The CDR3 region has the DNA TGTGCCACCAGCAGAGAGGGAGGCAGACTGCGCGCAGATACGCAGTATTTT. As protein: CATSREGGRLRADTQYF.

The V and J genes are TRBV30 and TRBJ1-4; 7 bases align to TRBD1. The germline CDR1 and CDR2 sequences are GTSNPN and SVGIG (reference sequence). With 2 bases clipped from V and 1 base from J, the junction kept 4 bases outside the gene matches. The CDR3 totals 15 residues. CDR3 amino acids: CAWSPGQITNEKLFF. The CDR3 DNA sequence: TGTGCCTGGAGTCCGGGACAGATAACTAATGAAAAACTGTTTTTT.

The rearrangement links TRBV7-6 to TRBJ2-5; 8 bases line up with TRBD2. The germline V gene encodes CDR1 SGHVS and CDR2 FNYEAQ. The V and J ends lost 6 bases and 5 bases, in that order; junction bases with no gene match: 2. The CDR3 totals 12 residues. This CDR3 reads CASRREGETQYF. In nucleotides, the CDR3 is TGTGCCAGCAGACGGGAGGGGGAGACCCAGTACTTC.

This clone was counted only a few times. This chain joins TRBV28 and TRBJ1-5; TRBD1 is a possible D gene (6 bases). CDR3 size: 14 residues. Germline V gene data show CDR1 as MDHEN and CDR2 as SYDVKM. V lost 7 bases, J lost 6 bases, and 16 bases lay in between. This CDR3 is CASNQGISGQPQHF. For the CDR3, the DNA is TGTGCCAGCAATCAGGGGATTTCAGGTCAGCCCCAGCATTTT.

The J gene is TRBJ2-2, the V gene TRBV7-2, with D unresolved. V was pared by 2 bases and J by 8 bases, with 6 bases between. CDR1 is SGHTA, CDR2 FQGNSA, per germline. The CDR3 is made up of 12 amino acids. The CDR3 loop reads CASSLSTGELFF. Written as DNA, the CDR3 is TGTGCCAGCAGCTTAAGTACTGGGGAGCTGTTTTTT.

This chain connects TRBV28 to TRBJ2-7, with TRBD1 matching 7 bases. V gave up 4 bases and J gave up 5 bases; unmatched junction bases: 5. Germline V gives CDR1 MDHEN, CDR2 SYDVKM. There are 13 residues in the CDR3. CDR3 loop: CASSYAGGDEQYF. The DNA of the CDR3 is TGTGCCAGCAGTTACGCAGGGGGAGACGAGCAGTACTTC. The full variable domain, rest sourced from reference TRBV28 and TRBJ2-7, is DVKVTQSSRYLVKRTGEKVFLECVQDMDHENMFWYRQDPGLGLRLIYFSYDVKMKEKGDIPEGYSVSREKKERFSLILESASTNQTSMYLCASSYAGGDEQYFGPGTRLTVT.

J is TRBJ1-1 and V is TRBV6-1, with 9 positions matching TRBD1. The CDR3 runs 15 residues. V lost 2 bases and J lost 4; bases outside the gene matches: 5. Germline values: CDR1 MNHNS, CDR2 SASEGT. The chain's CDR3 is CASSERGQGLTEAFF. Here the CDR3 DNA reads TGTGCCAGCAGTGAACGGGGACAGGGCCTCACTGAAGCTTTCTTT.

The chain carries TRBV4-3 and TRBJ1-2, with D unclear. V was trimmed by 0 bases and J by 5 bases, leaving 16 bases between them. This CDR3 has 16 residues. Germline CDR1 is LGHNA and CDR2 is YSLEER. The CDR3 DNA reads as TGCGCCAGCAGCCAAGATCTTCGGACCGTTACTTATGGCTACACCTTC. It translates to CASSQDLRTVTYGYTF.

The chain carries TRBV6-5 and TRBJ2-7; tentative D call: TRBD1 (6 bases). The length of the CDR3 is 14 residues. Trimming cost V 6 bases and J 5 bases, with 17 bases left between them. CDR1 is MNHEY and CDR2 is SVGAGI in the germline V gene. CDR3 in amino acids: CASRDGAGVDEQYF. The CDR3 bases are TGTGCCAGCAGGGACGGGGCAGGGGTCGACGAGCAGTACTTC.

V is TRBV2 and J is TRBJ2-6; 9 nucleotides agree with TRBD2. The germline CDR1 and CDR2 sequences are SNHLY and FYNNEI. V was clipped by 6 bases and J by 11 bases; unmatched bases: 11. This CDR3 has 15 residues. CDR3 bases: TGTGCCAGCAGGCAGACTAGCGGATCCGATTACGTCCTGACTTTC. Residues: CASRQTSGSDYVLTF.

The CDR3 loop reads CASSLRDAPYNEQFF. The DNA for the CDR3 is TGTGCCAGCAGCCTCCGGGACGCTCCATACAATGAGCAGTTCTTC. This sequence joins TRBV9 and TRBJ2-1; either TRBD1 or TRBD2 may fit D (5 bases each). This CDR3 is 15 amino acids long. CDR1 SGDLS and CDR2 YYNGEE come from the germline V gene. V lost 4 bases to trimming and J lost 4 bases, with 15 bases between them.

This clone showed up just a few times. This rearrangement joins TRBV6-5 to TRBJ1-1, with D possibly matching TRBD1 (5 bases). The CDR3 is made up of 13 amino acids. The germline V gene encodes CDR1 MNHEY and CDR2 SVGAGI. With 3 bases removed from V and 4 bases from J, the gap between germline ends came to 9 bases. CDR3 DNA: TGTGCCAGCAGTTATCGAGGGGCCACTGAAGCTTTCTTT. It translates to CASSYRGATEAFF.

The rearrangement links TRBV10-3 to TRBJ2-1, with 9 bases that match TRBD2. The CDR3 is 13 residues long. V was pared by 8 bases and J by 6 bases, with 5 bases of the junction left unmatched. The germline V gene encodes CDR1 ENHRY and CDR2 SYGVKD. The CDR3 loop reads CAIEAGGGNEQFF. The CDR3 coding sequence is TGTGCCATCGAGGCGGGAGGGGGCAATGAGCAGTTCTTC.

Judged by abundance, this clone is medium-sized. V usage is TRBV5-1 and J usage is TRBJ2-7, with 9 nucleotides matching TRBD2. With V trimmed by 6 bases and J by 3 bases, 7 bases remained unmatched. Germline CDR1 and CDR2: SGHRS and YFSETQ. The CDR3 runs 14 residues. The CDR3 sequence: CASTPAGGRYEQYF. The CDR3 region has the DNA TGCGCCAGCACCCCAGCGGGGGGCCGCTACGAGCAGTACTTC.

This clone was seen a handful of times. The chain carries TRBV6-6 and TRBJ1-1; 7 nucleotides agree with TRBD1. Trimming removed 7 bases from V and 6 bases from J; junction bases left unmatched: 8. This CDR3 is 13 amino acids long. Per the germline V gene, CDR1 is MNHNY and CDR2 is SVGAGI (reference sequence). DNA for the CDR3: TGTGCCAGCAACCCGACAGGGCTCGCTGAAGCTTTCTTT. This translates into CASNPTGLAEAFF.

This chain joins TRBV7-8 and TRBJ2-1, with 14 bases identical to TRBD2. The CDR3 has 19 amino acids. The V gene end was trimmed by 4 bases and the J gene end by 3 bases; junction bases not matched to a gene: 11. Germline CDR1 and CDR2: SGHVS and FQNEAQ. CDR3 in DNA: TGTGCCAGCAGCTGGGGGACTAGCGGGAGAAGATTGGGCTACAATGAGCAGTTCTTC. Translation: CASSWGTSGRRLGYNEQFF.

This clone has more than one count but fewer than ten. This sequence joins TRBV5-1 and TRBJ2-1; 7 bases line up with TRBD2. This CDR3 has 16 residues. The V segment lost 0 bases and the J segment 0 bases; nucleotides outside the gene matches: 3. Germline CDR1 is SGHRS and CDR2 is YFSETQ. The chain's CDR3 is CASSLATGGSYNEQFF. CDR3 bases: TGCGCCAGCAGCTTGGCAACGGGAGGCTCCTACAATGAGCAGTTCTTC.

The chain is built from TRBV2 and TRBJ2-5; maybe TRBD1 (6 bases). The V end lost 4 bases, the J end lost 2 bases, and 11 bases lay between the germline ends. The CDR3 extends over 14 amino acids. Germline values: CDR1 SNHLY, CDR2 FYNNEI. The CDR3 DNA is TGTGCCAGCAGTGGGACAGCAATACAAGAGACCCAGTACTTC. Protein: CASSGTAIQETQYF.

This chain connects TRBV5-1 to TRBJ1-1; 10 bases agree with TRBD1. This CDR3 is built from 16 residues. V lost 0 bases, J lost 4 bases, and 6 bases stayed unmatched. Germline CDR1 is SGHRS and CDR2 is YFSETQ. The CDR3 DNA follows: TGCGCCAGCAGCTTGGTGGGACGGACAGGGGGCACTGAAGCTTTCTTT. Residues: CASSLVGRTGGTEAFF.

This chain uses TRBV19 with TRBJ2-7; 8 nucleotides align to TRBD1. The V and J ends lost 6 bases and 2 bases, in that order; junction bases with no gene match: 6. The CDR3 loop spans 14 amino acids. Germline V gene sequence: CDR1 LNHDA, CDR2 SQIVND (reference sequence). Here the CDR3 reads CASRPPDRAYEQYF. In DNA form, the CDR3 reads TGTGCCAGTAGGCCCCCGGACAGGGCCTACGAGCAGTACTTC.

The CDR3 protein is CASSPPVAGERTDTQYF. The CDR3 DNA follows: TGTGCCAGCAGCCCACCCGTCGCGGGGGAGCGCACAGATACGCAGTATTTT. The V call is TRBV11-1, the J call TRBJ2-3, with 7 bases fitting TRBD2. Germline CDR1 is SGHAT and CDR2 is FQDESV (reference sequence). After removal of 5 bases from V and 1 base from J, the junction contained 12 bases not matched to a gene. The CDR3 spans 17 residues.

This sequence joins TRBV7-8 and TRBJ1-5; D is unresolved. This CDR3 has 13 amino acids. CDR1 is SGHVS and CDR2 is FQNEAQ in the germline V gene. The V end lost 3 bases, the J end lost 0 bases, and 3 bases lay between the germline ends. For the CDR3, the DNA is TGTGCCAGCAGCTTGAATAGCAATCAGCCCCAGCATTTT. It specifies CASSLNSNQPQHF.

The rearrangement uses TRBV6-5 and TRBJ1-2; perhaps TRBD1 as D (6 bases). Trimming took off 6 bases at V and 4 bases at J, with 12 bases between the two ends. The CDR3 extends over 13 amino acids. CDR1 and CDR2 (germline): MNHEY, SVGAGI. CDR3 nucleotide sequence: TGTGCCAGCAGGGCAGGACAGATCTATGGCTACACCTTC. Its translation is CASRAGQIYGYTF.

V usage is TRBV15 and J usage is TRBJ1-2; tentative D call: TRBD1 (5 bases). Germline CDR1 LNHNV, CDR2 YYDKDF (reference sequence). Trimming cost V 3 bases and J 0 bases, with 14 bases left between them. This CDR3 comprises 16 residues. The CDR3 spells CATSRKRDATNYGYTF. The CDR3 bases are TGTGCCACCAGCAGGAAAAGGGACGCTACTAACTATGGCTACACCTTC.